This T cell receptor (beta chain) was sequenced during a study of cytomegalovirus exposure and HLA in healthy donors. Study-level points and caveats: The Asian-associated ancestry cluster reportedly had fewer N-insertions than the 666-donor mean in a later analysis. Productive rates of about 87% or about 30% were seen for most TCR beta V segments in an earlier analysis. A few CMV-associated chains proved CMV antigen-specific in vitro.

This PCR relied on a set of 60 Vbeta primers and 13 Jbeta primers. Assay used: immunoSEQ multiplex PCR; TCRdb lists only in-frame clones, some missing. The sample holds about 110,000 clones, over 60% seen once. This CDR3 is 18 amino acids long. Looked up from germline, CDR1 is LGHNA and CDR2 is YNFKEQ. J gave up 3 bases and V 4 bases, and 11 bases lay outside the gene matches. Only a few counts were recorded for this clone. Its antigen is unidentified. The sequence was collected from a woman in her sixties or seventies in good health and CMV-seropositive. This chain links TRBV4-2 with TRBJ2-6; 8 bases align to TRBD1. Sequencing was done on a sample of PBMCs. CDR3: CASSPGGTGPGGANVLTF. The CDR3 bases are TGTGCCAGCAGCCCAGGAGGGACAGGCCCGGGTGGGGCCAACGTCCTGACTTTC.